Listed here is a single TCR beta chain. Primers for the PCR totalled 60 Vbeta and 13 Jbeta. Clones were read by immunoSEQ multiplex PCR, and TCRdb kept only the in-frame ones, dropping some. Of about 160,000 clones in the sample, around 74% were seen once. This entry belongs to a study of cytomegalovirus exposure and HLA in healthy donors. Sequencing used PBMCs. The receptor was isolated from a female donor in good health and CMV-seronegative.

DNA of the CDR3: TGTGCCTGGAGTGTCTCCAGAACCCCGGGTGAAAAACTGTTTTTT. This encodes CAWSVSRTPGEKLFF. The rearrangement joins TRBV30 to TRBJ1-4, with D uncertain. The CDR3 is 15 residues long. Trimming removed 0 bases from V and 7 bases from J, with 15 bases in between. The germline V gene encodes CDR1 GTSNPN and CDR2 SVGIG (reference sequence).